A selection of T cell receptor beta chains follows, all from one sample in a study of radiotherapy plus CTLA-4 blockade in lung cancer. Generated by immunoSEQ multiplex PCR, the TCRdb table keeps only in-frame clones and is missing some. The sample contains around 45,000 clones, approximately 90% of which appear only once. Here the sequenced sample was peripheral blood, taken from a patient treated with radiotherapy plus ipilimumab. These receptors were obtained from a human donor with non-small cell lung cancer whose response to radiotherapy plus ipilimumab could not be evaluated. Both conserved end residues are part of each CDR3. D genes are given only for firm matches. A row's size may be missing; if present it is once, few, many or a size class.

TGTGCCAGCAGCGCCTCCGGGACAGATTTCTACGAGCAGTACTTC,CASSASGTDFYEQYF,TRBJ2-7,once,TRBD1,TRBV7-2
TGTGCCAGCATCGAAGAACTCGGCAGGGGCGTCACTTCCAACTATGGCCACACCTTC,CASIEELGRGVTSNYGHTF,TRBJ1-2,once,-,TRBV7-9
TGCGCCAGCAGCTCACAGGGGGCGGGGACAGATACGCAGTATTTT,CASSSQGAGTDTQYF,TRBJ2-3,-,TRBD1,TRBV5-1
TGTGCCAGCACCCGGACAGGGCAAGATACGCAGTATTTT,CASTRTGQDTQYF,TRBJ2-3,-,TRBD1,TRBV6-1
TGTGCCAGCAGTGATCTGGGGGGGGCTACGCAGTATTTT,CASSDLGGATQYF,TRBJ2-3,-,-,TRBV6-4
TGTGCCAGCAGCTTAATGGGACTAGCGGATTCGGGCGAGCAGTACTTC,CASSLMGLADSGEQYF,TRBJ2-7,-,TRBD2,TRBV7-2
TGTGCCAGCAAGGGAGTGGGACTAGCGGTGGGAAAAGATACGCAGTATTTT,CASKGVGLAVGKDTQYF,TRBJ2-3,-,TRBD2,TRBV2
TGCGCCAGCAGCCAAGATAAGACAGAAAACTATGGCTACACCTTC,CASSQDKTENYGYTF,TRBJ1-2,few,-,TRBV4-3
TGTGCCAGCAGTTTAACTAGCGGGATTAGCACAGATACGCAGTATTTT,CASSLTSGISTDTQYF,TRBJ2-3,-,TRBD2,TRBV27
TGTGCCAGCAGTGAAGAAGGGGGCGTTGACTATGGCTACACCTTC,CASSEEGGVDYGYTF,TRBJ1-2,once,TRBD1,TRBV6-1
TGTGCCAGTAGTATTAAAGCAAGTGCGGTATGGAATTCACCCCTCCACTTT,CASSIKASAVWNSPLHF,TRBJ1-6,once,-,TRBV19
TGTGCCAGCAGCGTGGACTTCGGGGGAGTGTACTATGGCTACACCTTC,CASSVDFGGVYYGYTF,TRBJ1-2,-,-,TRBV9
TGTGCCAGCAGCACCACAGGGGATCAGCCCCAGCATTTT,CASSTTGDQPQHF,TRBJ1-5,-,TRBD1,TRBV7-9
TGTGCCAGCAGCTTGGGGGGACTAGCGGACTCCTACGAGCAGTACTTC,CASSLGGLADSYEQYF,TRBJ2-7,-,TRBD2,TRBV5-6
TGCGCCAGCAGCTTAGGGACAGGCACAGATACGCAGTATTTT,CASSLGTGTDTQYF,TRBJ2-3,-,TRBD1,TRBV4-3
TGTGCCAGCAGCCCGAGACTAGCGGGAGTCAATGAGCAGTTCTTC,CASSPRLAGVNEQFF,TRBJ2-1,-,TRBD2,TRBV7-6
TGTGCCAGTAGTTACGGACAGGTTGGAGAGACCCAGTACTTC,CASSYGQVGETQYF,TRBJ2-5,-,TRBD1,TRBV19
TGTGCCAGCAGCTTACGGGCCTCGGGAGGCACAGATACGCAGTATTTT,CASSLRASGGTDTQYF,TRBJ2-3,-,-,TRBV7-2
TGTGCCAGCAGTCGGACAGTGAACTATGGCTACACCTTC,CASSRTVNYGYTF,TRBJ1-2,once,-,TRBV28
TGTGCCAGCAGCACTCACAGAGATTACGAGCAGTACTTC,CASSTHRDYEQYF,TRBJ2-7,-,-,TRBV11-2
TGCGCCAGCAGCTTGGCCGTAGACTACGAGCAGTACTTC,CASSLAVDYEQYF,TRBJ2-7,few,-,TRBV5-1
TGTGCCAGTAGTGGGGGACTCCTGGTCGGGACCCAGTACTTC,CASSGGLLVGTQYF,TRBJ2-5,-,-,TRBV19
TGTGCCAGTACAGGTTTTACAGCCCAAGAGAACTATGGCTACACCTTC,CASTGFTAQENYGYTF,TRBJ1-2,-,-,TRBV19
TGTGCTAGTGGGCCACTACAGGGTCGAGATGGAAACACCATATATTTT,CASGPLQGRDGNTIYF,TRBJ1-3,-,-,TRBV12-5
TGTGCCAGCAGCTTTAACAGGGGGCGAGATACGCAGTATTTT,CASSFNRGRDTQYF,TRBJ2-3,-,TRBD1,TRBV11-2
TGTGCCAGCACCCTCTGGGGGGGCGAGAATCAGCCCCAGCATTTT,CASTLWGGENQPQHF,TRBJ1-5,once,-,TRBV7-9
TGTGCCAGCAGCTTGGGGGGCGGGACGACCGATGAGCAGTTCTTC,CASSLGGGTTDEQFF,TRBJ2-1,once,-,TRBV5-8
TGTGCCATCAGGAACAGTGGCTCTAGCGGGAACCCACCCTCCTACGAGCAGTACTTC,CAIRNSGSSGNPPSYEQYF,TRBJ2-7,-,TRBD2,TRBV10-3
TGCGCCAGCAGCCTCATCCGGGACAGCAAAGAGACCCAGTACTTC,CASSLIRDSKETQYF,TRBJ2-5,-,TRBD1,TRBV4-3
TGTGCCAGCTCACCGCTTGGGCCAGGGTACGGGGAGCTGTTTTTT,CASSPLGPGYGELFF,TRBJ2-2,-,-,TRBV18
TGCGCCAGCAGCCAATCGGGGACTAGCGGGATGTATACGCAGTATTTT,CASSQSGTSGMYTQYF,TRBJ2-3,-,TRBD2,TRBV4-3
TGTGCCAGCAGCTTGGGTCACCCGGTGGGGCCAGATACGCAGTATTTT,CASSLGHPVGPDTQYF,TRBJ2-3,-,-,TRBV5-4
TGTGCCAGCAGCCCACAGGGGGCACCCTACGAGCAGTACTTC,CASSPQGAPYEQYF,TRBJ2-7,-,TRBD1,TRBV14
TGTGCCAGCAGCTTGGTGGGGGGGGATTTCCAAGAGACCCAGTACTTC,CASSLVGGDFQETQYF,TRBJ2-5,-,TRBD2,TRBV5-4
TGTGCCAGCTCACGTCGGGGTACGAACTCGAACACTGAAGCTTTCTTT,CASSRRGTNSNTEAFF,TRBJ1-1,-,-,TRBV18
TGTGCCATCAGTCCATCGACAGGTACGAGCTCCTACGAGCAGTACTTC,CAISPSTGTSSYEQYF,TRBJ2-7,-,-,TRBV10-3
TGCGCCAGCAGTGTCCGGGGGGCTAGCACAGATACGCAGTATTTT,CASSVRGASTDTQYF,TRBJ2-3,-,-,TRBV10-1
TGCGCCAGCAGCCAGGAGCCGGCAGGGGGAGTATCCTACGAGCAGTACTTC,CASSQEPAGGVSYEQYF,TRBJ2-7,-,TRBD1,TRBV4-3
TGTGCCAGCAGCTTTAGGACAGGTGAGACTGAAGCTTTCTTT,CASSFRTGETEAFF,TRBJ1-1,-,TRBD1,TRBV11-2
TGTGCCAGCAGCGCCACCGGGACAGGGGCCCACGAGCAGTACTTC,CASSATGTGAHEQYF,TRBJ2-7,-,TRBD1,TRBV11-3
TGTGCCAGTAGCCGGTTGCGGGGCGACGGGGCTCTCTACGAGCAGTACTTC,CASSRLRGDGALYEQYF,TRBJ2-7,-,-,TRBV19
TGCAGCGCTGTCCGGGACAGCTCCTACAATGAGCAGTTCTTC,CSAVRDSSYNEQFF,TRBJ2-1,few,TRBD1,TRBV29-1
TGTGCCAGCAGTGAAGTCGGGCCAGGGGGCAATGAGCAGTTCTTC,CASSEVGPGGNEQFF,TRBJ2-1,-,TRBD1,TRBV2
TGTGCCAGCAGTTATACCCCAGGGGCCGAGGAGACCCAGTACTTC,CASSYTPGAEETQYF,TRBJ2-5,-,-,TRBV5-5
TGTGCCAGCAGTAGGGGCACGGGTTTCGCCGAGCAGTACTTC,CASSRGTGFAEQYF,TRBJ2-7,once,-,TRBV25-1
TGTGCCAGCAGCGTAGCTAGCCCGAGCGGGCGCTCCTACAATGAGCAGTTCTTC,CASSVASPSGRSYNEQFF,TRBJ2-1,-,-,TRBV9
TGTGCCAGCAGCCAATCTGGAATTCCGGACTCTGGCTACACCTTC,CASSQSGIPDSGYTF,TRBJ1-2,-,-,TRBV16
TGTGCCAGCAGCCAAACTGGGGCCAACGTCCTGACTTTC,CASSQTGANVLTF,TRBJ2-6,-,-,TRBV7-2
TGTGCCAGCAGTGTTGCGGCCCCCTCCTACGAGCAGTACTTC,CASSVAAPSYEQYF,TRBJ2-7,-,-,TRBV2
TGTGCCAGCAACAAACAGGCAAACTATAATTCACCCCTCCACTTT,CASNKQANYNSPLHF,TRBJ1-6,-,-,TRBV7-2
TGTGCCAGCACCATGCAAGGGGGCTCGACCACCGGGGAGCTGTTTTTT,CASTMQGGSTTGELFF,TRBJ2-2,-,TRBD1,TRBV5-5
TGTGCCAGCAGCCAAGATCCTAGCGGGGGACTTAATGAGCAGTTCTTC,CASSQDPSGGLNEQFF,TRBJ2-1,-,TRBD2,TRBV4-2